A single sample is the source of the 18 T cell receptor beta chains below, sequenced in a study of beta chain features in type 1 diabetes. What was sequenced were expressed TCRB transcripts, since all of the isolated RNA had been reverse transcribed. The protocol was immunoSEQ multiplex PCR, while the TCRdb copy is restricted to in-frame clones and leaves out a portion. The profile shows hundreds of thousands of clones, about 16% of them singletons. Sequences were obtained from naive CD4+ T cells from blood. These receptors were taken from a man between 18 and 29 years old in good health.

This rearrangement joins TRBV7-9 to TRBJ1-1; possibly TRBD1 for D (5 bases). Trimming left V 5 bases short and J 10 bases short, with 17 bases between. CDR1 and CDR2 (germline): SEHNR, FQNEAQ (reference sequence). The CDR3 has 13 amino acids. The CDR3 region is CASSPGRVAVAFF. In DNA form, the CDR3 reads TGTGCCAGCAGCCCGGGCAGGGTCGCGGTAGCTTTCTTT.

This chain links TRBV6-5 with TRBJ1-2; D may be TRBD1 (6 bases). V lost 0 bases and J lost 0, with 11 bases in between. The CDR3 has 16 amino acids. Germline lookup yields CDR1 MNHEY and CDR2 SVGAGI. The CDR3 bases are TGTGCCAGCAGTTACTCGCGGGCAGGGGCTAACTATGGCTACACCTTC. It yields the protein CASSYSRAGANYGYTF.

The chain has TRBV9 and TRBJ1-3, with D uncertain. Germline V gives CDR1 SGDLS, CDR2 YYNGEE. Deletions cut 4 bases from V and 1 base from J, with 0 bases between. The CDR3 is 11 amino acids. CDR3 in amino acids: CASSSGNTIYF. The CDR3 nucleotides are TGTGCCAGCAGCTCTGGAAACACCATATATTTT.

Concerning this clone itself: A read error may be the cause here, since a much bigger clone is one base away. The same CDR3 arises from other DNA sequences in this sample as well. The V and J genes are TRBV11-2 and TRBJ2-5; no clear D gene. The germline CDR1 and CDR2 sequences are SGHAT and FQNNGV. The CDR3 length is 11 residues. The ends were cut back, 1 base at V and 5 bases at J, with 2 bases in the middle. The DNA of the CDR3 is TGTGCCAGCAGCTTAGGGGAGACCCAGTACTTC. Protein sequence: CASSLGETQYF.

This clone was counted between two and nine times. The chain combines TRBV6-6 with TRBJ2-5; D unresolved. Germline-derived CDR1 and CDR2 are MNHNY and SVGAGI (reference sequence). The CDR3 is 11 residues long. The V and J ends lost 7 bases and 4 bases respectively, with 7 bases between them. The CDR3 DNA is TGTGCCAGCACAGAGAGAGAGACCCAGTACTTC. This encodes CASTERETQYF.

V is TRBV9 and J is TRBJ2-1; 8 bases map to TRBD2. Germline values: CDR1 SGDLS, CDR2 YYNGEE. The CDR3 is 15 residues long. The junction had 5 bases not matched to a gene; V was cut back by 4 bases and J by 2 bases. The CDR3 sequence: CASSPDGGAYNEQFF. In DNA form, the CDR3 reads TGTGCCAGCAGCCCAGACGGGGGGGCCTACAATGAGCAGTTCTTC.

The genes are TRBV6-5 and TRBJ1-1; D is undetermined. This CDR3 spans 14 amino acids. Germline V lookup: CDR1 MNHEY, CDR2 SVGAGI. Trimming left V 6 bases short and J 0 bases short, with 11 bases between. CDR3: CASRPGLMNTEAFF. The DNA of the CDR3 is TGTGCCAGCAGACCCGGGCTCATGAACACTGAAGCTTTCTTT.

This chain uses TRBV19 with TRBJ2-1, with D perhaps matching TRBD2 (5 bases). Germline V gene sequence: CDR1 LNHDA, CDR2 SQIVND (reference sequence). Between the trimmed V and J ends, which lost 2 bases and 9 bases, there was a span of 8 bases. The CDR3 runs to 12 residues. Here the CDR3 reads CASSIFRGEQFF. DNA of the CDR3: TGTGCCAGTAGTATATTTCGGGGTGAGCAGTTCTTC.

The chain uses TRBV15 and TRBJ2-7; D perhaps matches TRBD2 (6 bases). With 6 bases removed from V and 0 bases from J, the gap between germline ends came to 9 bases. CDR3 length: 13 amino acids. CDR1 and CDR2 (germline): LNHNV, YYDKDF (reference sequence). CDR3: CATRAGVSYEQYF. The CDR3 region has the DNA TGTGCCACCAGAGCGGGTGTCTCCTACGAGCAGTACTTC.

This clone was recorded a few times. V gene TRBV4-2 combines with J gene TRBJ1-3; D is undetermined. Germline V gene data show CDR1 as LGHNA and CDR2 as YNFKEQ. V shed 3 bases and J shed 4 bases, with 13 bases lying between them. The CDR3 sequence is 15 residues long. CDR3: CASSHPSGLGNTIYF. The CDR3 DNA sequence: TGTGCCAGCAGCCATCCCTCGGGCCTAGGAAACACCATATATTTT.

V is TRBV18 and J is TRBJ2-5; 10 bases are shared with TRBD1. The germline CDR1 and CDR2 sequences are KGHSH and LQKENI. There are 15 residues in the CDR3. The V segment lost 0 bases and the J segment 3 bases; nucleotides outside the gene matches: 1. The CDR3 nucleotides read TGTGCCAGCTCACCACCGGGACAGGGGAAAGAGACCCAGTACTTC. The encoded protein is CASSPPGQGKETQYF.

As DNA, the CDR3 is TGCGCCAGCAGCCGAGGGGGACAGTCCTACGAGCAGTACTTC. This gives the protein CASSRGGQSYEQYF. The genes are TRBV4-3 and TRBJ2-7, with 7 positions matching TRBD1. Germline V gene lookup returns CDR1 LGHNA and CDR2 YSLEER. CDR3 length equals 14 residues. J gave up 1 base and V 4 bases, and 4 bases lay outside the gene matches.

The chain combines TRBV6-6 with TRBJ2-7, with 9 bases aligning to TRBD1. The CDR3 has 14 amino acids. V lost 2 bases and J lost 2; bases outside the gene matches: 1. The germline V gene has CDR1 MNHNY and CDR2 SVGAGI (reference sequence). The CDR3 loop reads CASSYGTGPYEQYF. CDR3 DNA: TGTGCCAGCAGTTACGGGACAGGGCCCTACGAGCAGTACTTC.

This clone was recorded a few times. The chain is built from TRBV9 and TRBJ2-5; 8 bases align to TRBD2. Germline V gene lookup returns CDR1 SGDLS and CDR2 YYNGEE. The CDR3 is made up of 17 amino acids. After removal of 0 bases from V and 2 bases from J, the junction contained 9 bases not matched to a gene. This CDR3 reads CASSVAGGVPLQETQYF. CDR3 sequence (DNA): TGTGCCAGCAGCGTAGCGGGAGGGGTCCCCCTTCAAGAGACCCAGTACTTC. Drawing the rest from reference TRBV9 and TRBJ2-5, the complete variable domain is DSGVTQTPKHLITATGQRVTLRCSPRSGDLSVYWYQQSLDQGLQFLIQYYNGEERAKGNILERFSAQQFPDLHSELNLSSLELGDSALYFCASSVAGGVPLQETQYFGPGTRLLVL.

The table lists this clone with a few counts. This CDR3 is missing its conserved last phenylalanine or tryptophan, likely due to a read error. The rearrangement links TRBV19 to TRBJ2-3; possibly TRBD2 for D (6 bases). Per the germline V gene, CDR1 is LNHDA and CDR2 is SQIVND (reference sequence). Trimming took 8 bases from V and 7 from J, leaving 16 bases between them. This CDR3 region has 13 residues. For the CDR3, the DNA is TGTGCCAGTGCCCGGAGGACTACAAATACGCAGTATTCT. Translated, it gives CASARRTTNTQYS.

This chain connects TRBV29-1 to TRBJ1-4, with 8 positions matching TRBD1. V dropped 5 bases and J dropped 6; count of bases not matched to a gene: 8. Per the germline V gene, CDR1 is SQVTM and CDR2 is ANQGSEA. The CDR3 is 14 amino acids. The CDR3 coding sequence is TGCAGCGTTTTTAGAGGACAGGGTGATGAAAAACTGTTTTTT. It yields the protein CSVFRGQGDEKLFF.

The chain carries TRBV7-2 and TRBJ2-7; D assignment may be TRBD1 or TRBD2 (5 bases each). Trimming took 5 bases from V and 3 from J, leaving 17 bases between them. The CDR3 consists of 15 residues. Germline assignment: CDR1 SGHTA and CDR2 FQGNSA. The CDR3 loop is CASSLTGTALYEQYF. The CDR3 coding sequence is TGTGCCAGCAGCCTAACCGGGACGGCCCTCTACGAGCAGTACTTC.

The CDR3 loop reads CASSVDRGGNEQYF. CDR3 coding DNA: TGTGCCAGCAGCGTAGACAGGGGAGGCAACGAGCAGTACTTC. This rearrangement joins TRBV9 to TRBJ2-7; possible D gene TRBD1, 7 bases. Germline loops: CDR1 SGDLS, CDR2 YYNGEE. The germline V and J ends were trimmed by 0 bases and 5 bases, with 12 bases remaining between them. This CDR3 region has 14 residues.